What follows are 25 T cell receptor beta chains derived from one specimen sequenced in a study of blood T cell repertoires in COVID-19. Profiling relied on immunoSEQ multiplex PCR, and the TCRdb table lists in-frame clones only, not all of them. The sample carries approximately 110,000 clones, around 90% recorded once. Sequenced sample: peripheral blood. These receptors all stem from a human donor in a cohort sampled during active COVID-19.

The chain carries TRBV7-2 and TRBJ1-5, with 7 bases aligning to TRBD1. V dropped 1 base and J dropped 6; count of bases not matched to a gene: 9. CDR3 length: 16 amino acids. Germline V gene lookup returns CDR1 SGHTA and CDR2 FQGNSA. CDR3 sequence: CASSLVIQGGGQPQHF. The CDR3 DNA reads TGTGCCAGCAGCTTAGTAATCCAGGGGGGAGGTCAGCCCCAGCATTTT.

This clone has a single count. This CDR3 is CASSTGQGIQETQYF. The CDR3 DNA sequence: TGTGCCAGCAGCACCGGACAGGGGATCCAAGAGACCCAGTACTTC. V is TRBV9 and J is TRBJ2-5; TRBD1 aligns across 9 bases. The V gene's germline CDR1 is SGDLS and CDR2 YYNGEE. The V and J ends lost 4 bases and 1 base, in that order; junction bases with no gene match: 5. This CDR3 contains 15 residues. Using reference TRBV9 and TRBJ2-5 for the parts outside the CDR3, the full variable domain is DSGVTQTPKHLITATGQRVTLRCSPRSGDLSVYWYQQSLDQGLQFLIQYYNGEERAKGNILERFSAQQFPDLHSELNLSSLELGDSALYFCASSTGQGIQETQYFGPGTRLLVL.

This sequence joins TRBV5-1 and TRBJ1-1, with D possibly being TRBD1 (5 bases). V lost 4 bases to trimming and J lost 4 bases, with 11 bases between them. CDR3 size: 13 residues. From germline, CDR1 is SGHRS and CDR2 YFSETQ. The CDR3 sequence: CASSQGDSTEAFF. The CDR3 DNA reads TGCGCCAGCAGCCAAGGTGACAGCACTGAAGCTTTCTTT.

V is TRBV9 and J is TRBJ1-3; no clear D gene. From germline, CDR1 is SGDLS and CDR2 YYNGEE. Trimming pared 4 bases from V and 5 bases from J, leaving 10 bases between. CDR3 length equals 13 residues. CDR3 loop: CASSPDTRNTIYF. The CDR3 bases are TGTGCCAGCAGCCCAGACACGAGAAACACCATATATTTT.

V and J are TRBV7-2 and TRBJ2-5; D might be TRBD1 (6 bases). CDR1 and CDR2 from the germline V gene are SGHTA and FQGNSA. CDR3 length: 15 amino acids. V lost 1 base and J 4 bases, leaving 13 bases between the germline ends. The CDR3 coding sequence is TGTGCCAGCAGCTTAGTTGGGGGACATATAGAGACCCAGTACTTC. It yields the protein CASSLVGGHIETQYF.

The chain links TRBV24-1 to TRBJ2-5, with TRBD2 matching 8 bases. The CDR3 totals 16 residues. Losses at the gene ends were 3 bases for V and 5 bases for J; bases not matched to a gene: 10. Germline assignment: CDR1 KGHDR and CDR2 SFDVKD. The DNA for the CDR3 is TGTGCCACCAGTGATAACGGGGGGGCCGCCTTGGAGACCCAGTACTTC. Protein product: CATSDNGGAALETQYF.

This chain uses TRBV4-2 with TRBJ2-3; 9 bases are shared with TRBD2. Trimming removed 1 base from V and 1 base from J; junction bases left unmatched: 3. The CDR3 is 16 residues long. Germline CDR1 reads LGHNA; CDR2 reads YNFKEQ. The CDR3 here is CASSQGAGGGTDTQYF. CDR3 in DNA: TGTGCCAGCAGCCAAGGAGCGGGGGGCGGCACAGATACGCAGTATTTT.

V is TRBV12-3 or TRBV12-4 and J is TRBJ1-1; no clear D gene. V gave up 4 bases and J gave up 6 bases, with 12 bases separating them. The CDR3 runs to 13 residues. CDR3: CASSYGRSSEAFF. CDR3 DNA sequence: TGTGCCAGCAGTTACGGTAGGAGCTCTGAAGCTTTCTTT.

This chain uses TRBV5-5 with TRBJ2-2, with D possibly being TRBD2 (5 bases). This CDR3 has 16 amino acids. Germline loops: CDR1 SGHKS, CDR2 YYEKEE (reference sequence). The V gene lost 4 bases and the J gene lost 0 bases, with 13 bases spanning the gap. CDR3 residues: CASSHFLGANTGELFF. DNA for the CDR3: TGTGCCAGCAGCCACTTCCTCGGGGCGAACACCGGGGAGCTGTTTTTT.

J is TRBJ1-5 and V is TRBV4-1; unclear D gene. The CDR3 loop spans 16 amino acids. The V gene lost 0 bases and the J gene lost 1 base, with 10 bases spanning the gap. Germline values: CDR1 MGHRA, CDR2 YSYEKL. Here the CDR3 DNA reads TGCGCCAGCAGCCAAGAAGTAGGGAGAAGCAATCAGCCCCAGCATTTT. This gives the protein CASSQEVGRSNQPQHF.

The chain links TRBV13 to TRBJ2-1, with 10 bases fitting TRBD2. This CDR3 is 16 amino acids long. From germline, CDR1 is PRHDT and CDR2 FYEKMQ (reference sequence). V gave up 5 bases and J gave up 4 bases; unmatched junction bases: 8. CDR3 nucleotide sequence: TGTGCCAGCAGCCCAGGGGCACTAGCGGGGTACAATGAGCAGTTCTTC. It specifies CASSPGALAGYNEQFF.

The rearrangement joins TRBV5-8 to TRBJ1-6; no firm D call. This CDR3 is built from 14 residues. Germline V gene lookup returns CDR1 SGHTS and CDR2 YDEGEE. Trimming took 4 bases from V and 10 from J, leaving 15 bases between them. The CDR3 protein is CASSRLVVSSPLHF. CDR3 nucleotides: TGTGCCAGCAGCCGCCTCGTTGTGAGCTCACCCCTCCACTTT.

This clone appeared once. The J gene is TRBJ2-3, the V gene TRBV11-3; TRBD1 might be the D (6 bases). Trimming pared 1 base from V and 2 bases from J, leaving 10 bases between. Germline V gene data show CDR1 as SGHNT and CDR2 as YENEEA. The CDR3 is made up of 15 amino acids. The CDR3 DNA reads TGTGCCAGCAGCTTAGGTCGGACAGCCACAGATACGCAGTATTTT. It specifies CASSLGRTATDTQYF.

The chain carries TRBV5-1 and TRBJ2-3, with 12 positions matching TRBD2. Looked up from germline, CDR1 is SGHRS and CDR2 is YFSETQ. The CDR3 runs 18 residues. V shed 2 bases, J shed 4 bases, and the junction held 11 bases outside the gene matches. The CDR3 nucleotides are TGCGCCAGCAGCTTTAGGGCTAGCGGGGGGGCCATGGCAGATACGCAGTATTTT. This codes for CASSFRASGGAMADTQYF.

The rearrangement joins TRBV7-9 to TRBJ1-3; D is undetermined. V was cut by 5 bases and J by 0 bases, with 11 bases left in between. CDR3 length: 15 amino acids. Germline CDR1 and CDR2: SEHNR and FQNEAQ (reference sequence). CDR3 amino acids: CASSARGFSGNTIYF. CDR3 DNA: TGTGCCAGCAGCGCCCGAGGGTTCTCTGGAAACACCATATATTTT.

The rearrangement links TRBV6-5 to TRBJ1-5, with TRBD1 identical over 8 bases. With V trimmed by 6 bases and J by 8 bases, 9 bases remained unmatched. Per germline, CDR1 MNHEY and CDR2 SVGAGI. CDR3 length equals 14 residues. CDR3 sequence (DNA): TGTGCCAGCAGCCAATCAGGGGGCGGAAAGCCCCAGCATTTT. Protein: CASSQSGGGKPQHF.

This clone has a handful of counts. The chain has TRBV10-2 and TRBJ1-5, with 9 bases matching TRBD1. CDR3 length: 14 amino acids. CDR1 is WSHSY, CDR2 SAAADI, per germline. Unmatched junction bases numbered 1, after V lost 5 bases and J lost 2 bases. In DNA form, the CDR3 reads TGCGCCAGCAGTCGGACAGGGGGCAATCAGCCCCAGCATTTT. Translation gives CASSRTGGNQPQHF.

This clone was observed a single time. V gene TRBV18 combines with J gene TRBJ2-7; the match to TRBD2 covers 7 bases. The CDR3 runs to 16 residues. Looked up from germline, CDR1 is KGHSH and CDR2 is LQKENI. Germline trimming cut 3 bases from V and 3 bases from J; bases unmatched to any gene: 11. The CDR3 region is CASSPGVGTTNYEQYF. For the CDR3, the DNA is TGTGCCAGCTCACCGGGTGTCGGGACTACTAACTACGAGCAGTACTTC.

The chain recombines TRBV9 with TRBJ1-2; D gene ambiguous. The germline V and J ends were trimmed by 2 bases and 4 bases, with 9 bases remaining between them. There are 13 residues in the CDR3. Germline V CDR1 and CDR2: SGDLS, YYNGEE. The CDR3 DNA reads as TGTGCCAGCAGCGTGAGGTCCCTCTATGGCTACACCTTC. Its protein product is CASSVRSLYGYTF.

V usage is TRBV5-4 and J usage is TRBJ2-5; D is unresolved. V shed 0 bases and J shed 5 bases, with 11 bases lying between them. The CDR3 loop spans 14 amino acids. Germline V gene sequence: CDR1 SGHNT, CDR2 YYREEE (reference sequence). The DNA of the CDR3 is TGTGCCAGCAGCTTGGAGACACTTGGGGAGACCCAGTACTTC. Its protein is CASSLETLGETQYF.

V gene TRBV27 combines with J gene TRBJ2-6; no clear D. This CDR3 has 13 amino acids. Trimming took off 9 bases at V and 0 bases at J, with 6 bases between the two ends. CDR1 and CDR2 from the germline V gene are MNHEY and SMNVEV (reference sequence). The CDR3 coding sequence is TGTGCCAGTTGTCTCTCTGGGGCCAACGTCCTGACTTTC. Translated, it gives CASCLSGANVLTF.

J is TRBJ1-2 and V is TRBV9; the D gene is possibly TRBD1 (6 bases). CDR1 and CDR2 (germline): SGDLS, YYNGEE. The CDR3 covers 14 residues. V lost 6 bases and J 4 bases, leaving 16 bases between the germline ends. The CDR3 DNA is TGTGCCAGCAACAAGGGGGGGCCTTCCTATGGCTACACCTTC. Protein sequence: CASNKGGPSYGYTF.

J is TRBJ1-6 and V is TRBV12-3 or TRBV12-4; D is unclear. V was trimmed by 5 bases and J by 10 bases, leaving 9 bases between them. The CDR3 consists of 12 residues. This CDR3 reads CASSTTISPLHF. DNA of the CDR3: TGTGCCAGCAGTACAACAATCTCACCCCTCCACTTT.

The chain has TRBV5-6 and TRBJ1-6; no firm D call. The germline CDR1 and CDR2 sequences are SGHDT and YYEEEE. V lost 0 bases to trimming and J lost 5 bases, with 3 bases between them. This CDR3 region has 13 residues. CDR3 sequence reads: CASSLDNNSPLHF. The CDR3, as DNA: TGTGCCAGCAGCTTGGATAATAATTCACCCCTCCACTTT.

The chain recombines TRBV4-2 with TRBJ2-7; 12 bases match TRBD2. With 5 bases clipped from V and 1 base from J, the junction kept 3 bases outside the gene matches. The CDR3 consists of 15 residues. Germline values: CDR1 LGHNA, CDR2 YNFKEQ. Here the CDR3 reads CASSASGRDSYEQYF. The CDR3 DNA sequence: TGTGCCAGCAGCGCTAGCGGGAGGGATTCCTACGAGCAGTACTTC.